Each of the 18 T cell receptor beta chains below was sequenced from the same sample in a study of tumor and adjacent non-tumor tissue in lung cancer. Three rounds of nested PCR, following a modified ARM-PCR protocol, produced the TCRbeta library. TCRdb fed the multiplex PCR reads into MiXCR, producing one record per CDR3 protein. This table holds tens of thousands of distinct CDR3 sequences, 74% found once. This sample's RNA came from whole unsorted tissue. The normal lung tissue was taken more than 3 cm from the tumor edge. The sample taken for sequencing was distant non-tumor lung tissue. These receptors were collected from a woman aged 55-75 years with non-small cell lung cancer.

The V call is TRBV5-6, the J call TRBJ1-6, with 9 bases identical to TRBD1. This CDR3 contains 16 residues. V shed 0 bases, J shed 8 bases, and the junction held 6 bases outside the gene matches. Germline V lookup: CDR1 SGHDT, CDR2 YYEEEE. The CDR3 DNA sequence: TGTGCCAGCAGCTTGGGGACAGGGGACAGCTATTCACCCCTCCACTTT. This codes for CASSLGTGDSYSPLHF.

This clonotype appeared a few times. CDR3 sequence (DNA): TGCAGTGCTAGAACCAGCAGAGGCTACACCTTC. Amino acid sequence: CSARTSRGYTF. The V gene is TRBV20-1, the J gene TRBJ1-2; D remains unclear. Between the trimmed V and J ends, which lost 2 bases and 8 bases, there was a span of 9 bases. This CDR3 is 11 amino acids long. Germline CDR1 and CDR2: DFQATT and SNEGSKA (reference sequence).

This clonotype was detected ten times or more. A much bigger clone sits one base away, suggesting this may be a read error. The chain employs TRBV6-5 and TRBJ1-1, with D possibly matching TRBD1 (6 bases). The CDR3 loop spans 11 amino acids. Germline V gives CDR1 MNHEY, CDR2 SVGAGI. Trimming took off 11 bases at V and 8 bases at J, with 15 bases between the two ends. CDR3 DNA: TGTGCCGCCACTTCCGGGACAGAAGCTTTCTTT. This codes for CAATSGTEAFF.

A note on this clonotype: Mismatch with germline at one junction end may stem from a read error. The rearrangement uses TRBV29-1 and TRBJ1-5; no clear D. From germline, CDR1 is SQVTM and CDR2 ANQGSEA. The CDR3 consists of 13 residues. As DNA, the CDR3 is TGCAGCGCCAGCATCAGTCCTAATCAGCACCAGCATTTT. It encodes CSASISPNQHQHF.

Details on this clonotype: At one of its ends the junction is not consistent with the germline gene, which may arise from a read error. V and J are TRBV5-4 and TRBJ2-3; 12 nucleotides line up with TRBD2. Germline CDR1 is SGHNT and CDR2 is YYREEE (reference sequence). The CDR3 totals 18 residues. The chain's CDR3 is CASSLLLTSGGCTDTQFF. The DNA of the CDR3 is TGTGCCAGCAGCTTGTTATTAACTAGCGGGGGGTGCACAGATACGCAGTTTTTT.

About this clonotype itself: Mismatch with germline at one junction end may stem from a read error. This CDR3 reads CASSHTGVAEQLF. The CDR3 nucleotides read TGTGCCAGCAGCCATACAGGGGTTGCTGAGCAGTTATTC. The chain has TRBV7-8 and TRBJ2-1; 7 bases map to TRBD1. Germline V gene data show CDR1 as SGHVS and CDR2 as FQNEAQ. This CDR3 has 13 amino acids.

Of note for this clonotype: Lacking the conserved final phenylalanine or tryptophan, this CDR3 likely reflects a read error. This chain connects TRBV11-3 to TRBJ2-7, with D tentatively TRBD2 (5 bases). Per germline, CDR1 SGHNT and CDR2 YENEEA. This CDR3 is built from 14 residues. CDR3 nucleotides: TGTGCCATCAGGTTAGATACGGGAACCTATGAGCAGTACTCC. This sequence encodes CAIRLDTGTYEQYS.

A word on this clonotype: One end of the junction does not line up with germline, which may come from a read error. The CDR3 region has the DNA TGTACCAGCAGCTTAAATATAGAGGGCGGCGAGCAGTACTTC. It specifies CTSSLNIEGGEQYF. This chain connects TRBV28 to TRBJ2-7, with a weak D call TRBD2 (5 bases). Germline CDR1 and CDR2: MDHEN and SYDVKM. This CDR3 region has 14 residues.

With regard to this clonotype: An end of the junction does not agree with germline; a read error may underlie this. The CDR3 DNA reads TGTGCCAGCAGCTTTTGGGGATCCAATCTGCCCCAGCATTTT. This codes for CASSFWGSNLPQHF. The V call is TRBV11-2, the J call TRBJ1-5, with D hard to call. CDR3 length equals 14 residues. Per the germline V gene, CDR1 is SGHAT and CDR2 is FQNNGV.

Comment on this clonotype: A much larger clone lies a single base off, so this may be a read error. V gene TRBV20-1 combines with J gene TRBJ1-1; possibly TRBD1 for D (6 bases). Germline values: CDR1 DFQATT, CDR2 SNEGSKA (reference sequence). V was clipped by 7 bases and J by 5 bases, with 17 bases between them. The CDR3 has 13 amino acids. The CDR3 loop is CSVPRQDGTEAFF. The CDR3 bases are TGCAGTGTCCCCAGACAGGACGGGACTGAAGCTTTCTTT.

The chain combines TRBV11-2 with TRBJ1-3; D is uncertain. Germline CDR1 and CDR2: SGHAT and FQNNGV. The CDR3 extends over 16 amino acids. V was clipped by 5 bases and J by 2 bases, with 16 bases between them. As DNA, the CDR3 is TGTGCCAGCAGCGTAAGGGCAGATCCGACTGGAAACACCATATATTTT. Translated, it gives CASSVRADPTGNTIYF. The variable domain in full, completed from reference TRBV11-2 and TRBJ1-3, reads EAGVAQSPRYKIIEKRQSVAFWCNPISGHATLYWYQQILGQGPKLLIQFQNNGVVDDSQLPKDRFSAERLKGVDSTLKIQPAKLEDSAVYLCASSVRADPTGNTIYFGEGSWLTVV.

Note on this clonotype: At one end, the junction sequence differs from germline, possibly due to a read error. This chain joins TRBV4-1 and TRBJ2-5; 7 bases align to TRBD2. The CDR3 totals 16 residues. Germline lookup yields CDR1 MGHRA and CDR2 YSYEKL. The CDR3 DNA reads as TGCGCCAGCAGGCAAGATGGACTAACGGGGGGTGAGACCCAGTACTTC. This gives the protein CASRQDGLTGGETQYF.

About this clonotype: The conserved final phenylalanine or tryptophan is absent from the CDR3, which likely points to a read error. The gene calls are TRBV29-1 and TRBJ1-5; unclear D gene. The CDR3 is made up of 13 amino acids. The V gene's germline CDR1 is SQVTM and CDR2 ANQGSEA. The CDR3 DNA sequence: TGCAGCGTTGGAGGGATTGGCAATCAGTCCCAGCATATT. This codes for CSVGGIGNQSQHI.

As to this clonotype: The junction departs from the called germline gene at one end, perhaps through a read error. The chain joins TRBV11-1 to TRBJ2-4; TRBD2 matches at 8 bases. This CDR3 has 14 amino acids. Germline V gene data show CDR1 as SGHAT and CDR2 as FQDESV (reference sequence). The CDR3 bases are TGTGCCGGCAGCTCATCGGGGGGGGCAAACATTCAGTACTTC. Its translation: CAGSSSGGANIQYF.

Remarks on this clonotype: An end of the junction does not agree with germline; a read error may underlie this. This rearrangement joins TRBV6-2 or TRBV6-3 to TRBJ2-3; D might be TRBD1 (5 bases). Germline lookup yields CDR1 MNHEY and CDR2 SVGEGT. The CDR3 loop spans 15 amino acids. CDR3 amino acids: CASSYDLLLTGTQYF. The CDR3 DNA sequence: TGTGCCAGCAGTTACGATTTACTGTTAACAGGTACGCAGTATTTT.

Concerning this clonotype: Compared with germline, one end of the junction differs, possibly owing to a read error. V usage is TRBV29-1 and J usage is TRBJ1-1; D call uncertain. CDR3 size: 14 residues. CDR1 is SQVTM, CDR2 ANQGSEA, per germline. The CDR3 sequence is CSADTPNMNTEAFF. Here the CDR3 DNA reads TGCAGCGCTGACACTCCGAACATGAACACTGAAGCCTTCTTT.

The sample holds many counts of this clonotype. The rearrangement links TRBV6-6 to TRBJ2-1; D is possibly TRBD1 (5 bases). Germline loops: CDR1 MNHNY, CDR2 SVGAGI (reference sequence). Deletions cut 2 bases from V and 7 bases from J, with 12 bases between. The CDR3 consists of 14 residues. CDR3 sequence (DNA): TGTGCCAGCAGTTACGGGGCCGGGTCAAATGAGCAGTTCTTC. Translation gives CASSYGAGSNEQFF.

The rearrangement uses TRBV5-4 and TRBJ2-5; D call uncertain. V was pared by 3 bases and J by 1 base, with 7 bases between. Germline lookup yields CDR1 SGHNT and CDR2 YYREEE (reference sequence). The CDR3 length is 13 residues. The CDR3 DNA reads TGTGCCAGCAGCTCGGTCATCCAAGAGACCCAGTACTTC. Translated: CASSSVIQETQYF.